Below, 30 T cell receptor beta chains from the same sample are listed, as sequenced in a study of tumor-infiltrating lymphocytes in localized non-small cell lung cancer. Libraries were prepared by immunoSEQ multiplex PCR; TCRdb keeps only in-frame clonotypes and omits some of them. The sample includes tens of thousands of clones, roughly two thirds of them seen just once. Material for sequencing was lung tumor tissue. Receptor source: a human donor with non-small cell lung cancer.

The gene calls are TRBV5-4 and TRBJ2-5, with 7 bases lining up with TRBD1. Germline lookup yields CDR1 SGHNT and CDR2 YYREEE (reference sequence). The CDR3 length is 17 residues. The V gene end was trimmed by 3 bases and the J gene end by 5 bases; junction bases not matched to a gene: 16. CDR3 sequence: CASSSRGGRGTWETQYF. The CDR3 nucleotides are TGTGCCAGCAGCTCTCGGGGCGGCAGGGGGACGTGGGAGACCCAGTACTTC.

There are a few counts of this clone. The V call is TRBV2, the J call TRBJ2-7, with D uncertain. In germline, CDR1 is SNHLY, CDR2 FYNNEI. V dropped 2 bases and J dropped 5 bases, with 7 bases sitting between them. The CDR3 covers 12 residues. CDR3: CASSERADEQYF. As DNA, the CDR3 is TGTGCCAGCAGTGAAAGGGCGGACGAGCAGTACTTC. The whole variable domain, filled in from reference TRBV2 and TRBJ2-7, reads EPEVTQTPSHQVTQMGQEVILRCVPISNHLYFYWYRQILGQKVEFLVSFYNNEISEKSEIFDDQFSVERPDGSNFTLKIRSTKLEDSAMYFCASSERADEQYFGPGTRLTVT.

This clone was detected once. The chain joins TRBV6-5 to TRBJ2-7; D is tentatively TRBD1 or TRBD2 (5 bases each). The CDR3 loop spans 14 amino acids. V was trimmed by 0 bases and J by 5 bases, leaving 11 bases between them. The germline V gene encodes CDR1 MNHEY and CDR2 SVGAGI. In DNA, the CDR3 is TGTGCCAGCAGTTACTCGGACGGGGCCCACGAGCAGTACTTC. Amino acid sequence: CASSYSDGAHEQYF.

J is TRBJ1-1 and V is TRBV20-1; D possibly corresponds to TRBD1 (5 bases). The CDR3 is 11 amino acids. Germline V lookup: CDR1 DFQATT, CDR2 SNEGSKA (reference sequence). V was trimmed by 7 bases and J by 8 bases, leaving 14 bases between them. CDR3 sequence reads: CSVTSWGEAFF. For the CDR3, the DNA is TGCAGTGTTACATCGTGGGGGGAAGCTTTCTTT.

The chain couples TRBV6-5 to TRBJ1-5; D remains unclear. The germline V gene has CDR1 MNHEY and CDR2 SVGAGI. The CDR3 has 13 amino acids. Deletions cut 8 bases from V and 1 base from J, with 9 bases between. CDR3 amino acids: CASQERSNQPQHF. The CDR3 nucleotides read TGTGCCAGCCAGGAGAGGAGCAATCAGCCCCAGCATTTT.

This clone has only a few counts. The CDR3 region is CAWSLFGTVGEKLFF. The CDR3 DNA reads as TGTGCCTGGAGTCTCTTTGGGACAGTCGGAGAAAAACTGTTTTTT. V gene TRBV30 combines with J gene TRBJ1-4; 7 bases align to TRBD1. CDR3 length: 15 amino acids. Germline V gene data show CDR1 as GTSNPN and CDR2 as SVGIG (reference sequence). The ends lost 2 bases at V and 8 bases at J; junction bases unmatched: 11.

This clone was seen a handful of times. The chain carries TRBV14 and TRBJ1-1; D is possibly TRBD1 (6 bases). V was pared by 4 bases and J by 1 base, with 13 bases between. CDR1 SGHDN and CDR2 FVKESK come from the germline V gene. The CDR3 has 15 residues. The CDR3, as DNA: TGTGCCAGCAGCCCCAAAGGGGGGTGGAACACTGAAGCTTTCTTT. This sequence encodes CASSPKGGWNTEAFF.

This clone was detected only once. The gene calls are TRBV11-2 and TRBJ2-3; D not resolved. Germline CDR1 SGHAT, CDR2 FQNNGV. CDR3 size: 13 residues. V shed 0 bases and J shed 5 bases, with 6 bases lying between them. The CDR3 coding sequence is TGTGCCAGCAGCTTAGATATGGGAGATACGCAGTATTTT. Translation: CASSLDMGDTQYF.

The chain joins TRBV9 to TRBJ2-7; 7 bases align to TRBD2. The germline CDR1 and CDR2 sequences are SGDLS and YYNGEE. The junction had 4 bases not matched to a gene; V was cut back by 7 bases and J by 0 bases. This CDR3 comprises 13 residues. The CDR3: CASGSGPSYEQYF. DNA for the CDR3: TGTGCCAGCGGTAGCGGGCCCTCCTACGAGCAGTACTTC.

V gene TRBV30 combines with J gene TRBJ1-2, with unresolved D. The CDR3 is made up of 14 amino acids. Germline V lookup: CDR1 GTSNPN, CDR2 SVGIG (reference sequence). Trimming stripped 1 base from V and 0 bases from J, with 9 bases between. CDR3 sequence reads: CAWSGAETNYGYTF. DNA for the CDR3: TGTGCCTGGAGTGGGGCAGAAACTAACTATGGCTACACCTTC.

The chain has TRBV28 and TRBJ1-5, with 7 bases matching TRBD1. V lost 6 bases, J lost 0 bases, and 11 bases stayed unmatched. This CDR3 comprises 17 residues. From germline, CDR1 is MDHEN and CDR2 SYDVKM. Here the CDR3 reads CASRPTGTDYSNQPQHF. DNA for the CDR3: TGTGCCAGCAGACCTACCGGGACAGATTATAGCAATCAGCCCCAGCATTTT.

The J gene is TRBJ1-1, the V gene TRBV13; D gene ambiguous. Germline CDR1 and CDR2: PRHDT and FYEKMQ (reference sequence). CDR3 length: 15 amino acids. V was pared by 1 base and J by 1 base, with 10 bases between. The CDR3 sequence: CASSLEGESNTEAFF. CDR3 coding DNA: TGTGCCAGCAGCTTAGAGGGCGAGTCGAACACTGAAGCTTTCTTT.

This chain uses TRBV5-1 with TRBJ2-7; 9 bases fit TRBD1. Germline trimming cut 0 bases from V and 0 bases from J; bases unmatched to any gene: 10. Germline CDR1 and CDR2: SGHRS and YFSETQ. The CDR3 is 18 amino acids. The CDR3 loop reads CASSLGGTGSVGSYEQYF. CDR3 DNA sequence: TGCGCCAGCAGCTTGGGGGGGACAGGGTCTGTGGGCTCCTACGAGCAGTACTTC.

The chain has TRBV18 and TRBJ1-1; D is uncertain. V was trimmed by 6 bases and J by 5 bases, leaving 13 bases between them. Germline CDR1 is KGHSH and CDR2 is LQKENI. This CDR3 is 13 amino acids long. DNA of the CDR3: TGTGCCAGCTCCGCGGTGGGGATGACTGAAGCTTTCTTT. Its protein product is CASSAVGMTEAFF.

The chain couples TRBV5-1 to TRBJ1-1, with a tentative D call TRBD1 (6 bases). Looked up from germline, CDR1 is SGHRS and CDR2 is YFSETQ. Trimming took 4 bases from V and 4 from J, leaving 11 bases between them. The CDR3 totals 13 residues. CDR3 sequence (DNA): TGCGCCAGCAGCCCCCAGACAGGCACTGAAGCTTTCTTT. This translates into CASSPQTGTEAFF. Full variable domain (rest looked up from reference TRBV5-1 and TRBJ1-1): KAGVTQTPRYLIKTRGQQVTLSCSPISGHRSVSWYQQTPGQGLQFLFEYFSETQRNKGNFPGRFSGRQFSNSRSEMNVSTLELGDSALYLCASSPQTGTEAFFGQGTRLTVV.

This chain uses TRBV2 with TRBJ2-3; no reliable D call. Per germline, CDR1 SNHLY and CDR2 FYNNEI. Trimming pared 7 bases from V and 2 bases from J, leaving 7 bases between. CDR3 length equals 12 residues. CDR3 nucleotides: TGTGCCAGCAAACGGTCCACAGATACGCAGTATTTT. Translated, it gives CASKRSTDTQYF.

The chain has TRBV29-1 and TRBJ2-5; D is possibly TRBD1 (6 bases). With the DNA end fitting TRBJ2-7 better, the J assignment may be wrong. The CDR3 is 11 residues long. CDR1 is SQVTM, CDR2 ANQGSEA, per germline. The CDR3 bases are TGCAGCGCAGGACAGTTTTACGAGCAGTACTTC. It encodes CSAGQFYEQYF.

This clone was recorded only once. The chain joins TRBV9 to TRBJ1-4; 10 bases line up with TRBD1. CDR1 is SGDLS, CDR2 YYNGEE, per germline. The length of the CDR3 is 14 residues. Trimming removed 5 bases from V and 5 bases from J; junction bases left unmatched: 3. The CDR3 bases are TGTGCCAGCAGTCGGACAGGGGGGAATGAAAAACTGTTTTTT. It specifies CASSRTGGNEKLFF. Filled out from reference TRBV9 and TRBJ1-4, the complete variable domain reads DSGVTQTPKHLITATGQRVTLRCSPRSGDLSVYWYQQSLDQGLQFLIQYYNGEERAKGNILERFSAQQFPDLHSELNLSSLELGDSALYFCASSRTGGNEKLFFGSGTQLSVL.

By share, this clone ranks as medium-sized (0.01 to 0.1%). This sequence joins TRBV7-2 and TRBJ2-2, with D unresolved. Per the germline V gene, CDR1 is SGHTA and CDR2 is FQGNSA. Trimming took off 2 bases at V and 3 bases at J, with 10 bases between the two ends. The CDR3 is 15 amino acids. The CDR3 protein is CASSLNPGYTGELFF. For the CDR3, the DNA is TGTGCCAGCAGCTTAAACCCCGGGTACACCGGGGAGCTGTTTTTT.

This clone was recorded only once. This chain uses TRBV6-6 with TRBJ1-2; the D gene is possibly TRBD1 (6 bases). This CDR3 contains 16 residues. V lost 2 bases to trimming and J lost 4 bases, with 17 bases between them. The germline V gene has CDR1 MNHNY and CDR2 SVGAGI (reference sequence). The CDR3 DNA follows: TGTGCCAGCAGTTACCCCTCGGGGGCGGTGGCCTATGGCTACACCTTC. Translation: CASSYPSGAVAYGYTF.

The chain joins TRBV11-2 to TRBJ2-1; no clear D gene. V was shortened by 3 bases and J by 3 bases, with 6 bases between the two germline ends. CDR3 size: 13 residues. The germline V gene encodes CDR1 SGHAT and CDR2 FQNNGV. The CDR3 DNA reads as TGTGCCAGCAGCTTGGCTATCTACAATGAGCAGTTCTTC. Protein: CASSLAIYNEQFF. Combining the CDR3 with reference TRBV11-2 and TRBJ2-1 gives the whole variable domain EAGVAQSPRYKIIEKRQSVAFWCNPISGHATLYWYQQILGQGPKLLIQFQNNGVVDDSQLPKDRFSAERLKGVDSTLKIQPAKLEDSAVYLCASSLAIYNEQFFGPGTRLTVL.

V is TRBV28 and J is TRBJ1-3, with 8 bases fitting TRBD1. Germline CDR1 is MDHEN and CDR2 is SYDVKM. V lost 6 bases to trimming and J lost 2 bases; unmatched junction nucleotides: 9. CDR3 length equals 16 residues. The CDR3 DNA sequence: TGTGCCAGCAGCCCGATCGGACAGGGTGCTGGAAACACCATATATTTT. Its protein product is CASSPIGQGAGNTIYF.

This rearrangement joins TRBV29-1 to TRBJ1-1, with TRBD1 as a possible D gene (5 bases). The V gene lost 3 bases and the J gene lost 7 bases, with 15 bases spanning the gap. The CDR3 is made up of 13 amino acids. The germline gives CDR1 SQVTM, CDR2 ANQGSEA. The CDR3 sequence: CSVDLGHQDEAFF. CDR3 DNA: TGCAGCGTTGATCTTGGACATCAAGATGAAGCTTTCTTT.

V gene TRBV2 combines with J gene TRBJ2-7, with D unclear. The CDR3 has 12 residues. Germline CDR1 and CDR2: SNHLY and FYNNEI. Between the trimmed V and J ends, which lost 2 bases and 4 bases, there was a span of 6 bases. The CDR3 is CASSEFSYEQYF. CDR3 DNA: TGTGCCAGCAGTGAATTTTCTTACGAGCAGTACTTC.

This clone turned up a few times. The chain employs TRBV28 and TRBJ1-5; D is perhaps TRBD1 (5 bases). The CDR3 totals 13 residues. Germline loops: CDR1 MDHEN, CDR2 SYDVKM. The V gene lost 8 bases and the J gene lost 5 bases, with 13 bases spanning the gap. Here the CDR3 DNA reads TGTGCCAGCGGGGGGAGGGATCATCAGCCCCAGCATTTT. Its protein is CASGGRDHQPQHF.

The V and J genes are TRBV13 and TRBJ2-5; D is undetermined. The V gene lost 5 bases and the J gene lost 2 bases, with 12 bases spanning the gap. CDR3 length: 14 residues. Germline V gene lookup returns CDR1 PRHDT and CDR2 FYEKMQ (reference sequence). The CDR3 protein is CASSQWQTQETQYF. CDR3 nucleotide sequence: TGTGCCAGCAGCCAGTGGCAAACACAAGAGACCCAGTACTTC.

The V and J genes are TRBV5-1 and TRBJ2-3; 11 positions agree with TRBD2. This CDR3 has 16 amino acids. Germline V gene data show CDR1 as SGHRS and CDR2 as YFSETQ. V was clipped by 5 bases and J by 0 bases; unmatched bases: 5. In DNA form, the CDR3 reads TGCGCCAGCAGACCAGGGACTAGCGGAAGCACAGATACGCAGTATTTT. Its translation: CASRPGTSGSTDTQYF.

The chain recombines TRBV15 with TRBJ1-5; D might be TRBD1 (5 bases). The CDR3 runs to 14 residues. Germline V gives CDR1 LNHNV, CDR2 YYDKDF (reference sequence). Between the trimmed V and J ends, which lost 0 bases and 5 bases, there was a span of 8 bases. The CDR3 loop reads CATSRDLGDQPQHF. The CDR3 nucleotides are TGTGCCACCAGCAGAGATCTGGGGGATCAGCCCCAGCATTTT.

The V gene is TRBV5-4, the J gene TRBJ2-7; 7 nucleotides agree with TRBD1. The CDR3 spans 13 residues. The V and J ends lost 1 base and 5 bases, in that order; junction bases with no gene match: 3. From germline, CDR1 is SGHNT and CDR2 YYREEE (reference sequence). The CDR3 is CASSLQGVHEQYF. Here the CDR3 DNA reads TGTGCCAGCAGCTTGCAGGGGGTCCACGAGCAGTACTTC.

The chain uses TRBV18 and TRBJ2-5; 8 nucleotides align to TRBD2. The CDR3 runs to 15 residues. J gave up 5 bases and V 1 base, and 6 bases lay outside the gene matches. Germline CDR1 and CDR2: KGHSH and LQKENI. The DNA of the CDR3 is TGTGCCAGCTCACCACAGCGGGAGTCGAAGGAGACCCAGTACTTC. Translating it yields CASSPQRESKETQYF.